Each of the 10 T cell receptor beta chains below was sequenced from the same sample in a study of T-cell reconstitution after alpha-beta-depleted transplantation in children. As it was prepared, the TCRbeta library received unique molecular identifiers. TCRdb ran MiXCR on the PCR reads and lists one entry per CDR3 protein. The sample has 700,000 to 950,000 distinct CDR3 sequences, roughly 15% seen once; the top ten hold roughly 4.8%. The sample consisted of PBMCs, mostly from graft donor cells, taken 360 days after TCRalphabeta/CD19-depleted stem cell transplant. The source is a male patient younger than 18 who had a stem cell transplant for acute lymphoblastic leukemia, so the T cells may come from the graft donor.

The V call is TRBV11-1, the J call TRBJ2-7; 14 bases map to TRBD2. V lost 1 base and J lost 2; bases outside the gene matches: 16. The CDR3 totals 21 residues. Germline V lookup: CDR1 SGHAT, CDR2 FQDESV (reference sequence). The CDR3, as DNA: TGTGCCAGCAGCTTAGGAATAGCTAAGGGACTAGCGGGAGAAGGGGCCTACGAGCAGTACTTC. This sequence encodes CASSLGIAKGLAGEGAYEQYF.

The table lists this clonotype with a few counts. The rearrangement uses TRBV9 and TRBJ2-3, with D possibly TRBD1 on 5 matching bases. The CDR3 extends over 13 amino acids. Germline CDR1 SGDLS, CDR2 YYNGEE. The V gene lost 1 base and the J gene lost 5 bases, with 8 bases spanning the gap. The CDR3 region has the DNA TGTGCCAGCAGCGTAATAGGGGAAGATACGCAGTATTTT. Encoded protein: CASSVIGEDTQYF.

The rearrangement joins TRBV5-1 to TRBJ2-7; D is perhaps TRBD1 (6 bases). Germline CDR1 is SGHRS and CDR2 is YFSETQ. This CDR3 has 14 residues. The V end lost 7 bases, the J end lost 0 bases, and 14 bases lay between the germline ends. The CDR3 nucleotides read TGCGCCAGCTCCGACAGGCCTAGCTCCTACGAGCAGTACTTC. This sequence encodes CASSDRPSSYEQYF.

This clonotype was found a few times. The CDR3 protein is CAITLGAGGDTQYF. CDR3 sequence (DNA): TGTGCCATTACTCTCGGGGCGGGAGGTGATACGCAGTATTTT. The chain links TRBV10-3 to TRBJ2-3; the match to TRBD2 covers 8 bases. J lost 6 bases, V lost 9 bases, and 11 bases had no gene match. The CDR3 totals 14 residues. Germline V CDR1 and CDR2: ENHRY, SYGVKD.

CDR3 protein: CASRDSGHYNEQFF. The CDR3 bases are TGTGCCAGCAGGGATTCGGGACACTACAATGAGCAGTTCTTC. The chain has TRBV6-1 and TRBJ2-1; D possibly corresponds to TRBD1 (6 bases). The CDR3 has 14 residues. Between the trimmed V and J ends, which lost 6 bases and 3 bases, there was a span of 12 bases. CDR1 and CDR2 (germline): MNHNS, SASEGT.

The V call is TRBV5-5, the J call TRBJ2-7; 10 bases map to TRBD2. From germline, CDR1 is SGHKS and CDR2 YYEKEE (reference sequence). This CDR3 contains 15 residues. V shed 4 bases, J shed 0 bases, and the junction held 4 bases outside the gene matches. The CDR3: CASSRTSGYSYEQYF. DNA for the CDR3: TGTGCCAGCAGCCGGACTAGCGGTTACTCCTACGAGCAGTACTTC.

This clonotype was observed a handful of times. The rearrangement joins TRBV12-3 or TRBV12-4 to TRBJ1-4; 10 bases line up with TRBD1. J gave up 8 bases and V 6 bases, and 12 bases lay outside the gene matches. The CDR3 totals 16 residues. The CDR3 DNA is TGTGCCAGCAGGCCATGGACCGGGACAGGGGAAGAAAAACTGTTTTTT. The encoded protein is CASRPWTGTGEEKLFF.

This clonotype was counted a few times. The rearrangement links TRBV11-1 to TRBJ2-2; 11 bases are a match to TRBD2. V lost 2 bases, J lost 3 bases, and 11 bases stayed unmatched. The germline CDR1 and CDR2 sequences are SGHAT and FQDESV (reference sequence). This CDR3 has 19 residues. The CDR3 loop is CASSLRGVTSGKDTGELFF. The CDR3 bases are TGTGCCAGCAGCTTACGGGGCGTGACTAGCGGGAAAGACACCGGGGAGCTGTTTTTT.

This clonotype was seen many times. In DNA, the CDR3 is TGCGCCAGCAGCTTTGAATACCGGGGGGGGAAGCAGTACTTC. This encodes CASSFEYRGGKQYF. This chain connects TRBV5-1 to TRBJ2-7; 8 bases match TRBD2. The germline V gene encodes CDR1 SGHRS and CDR2 YFSETQ. The CDR3 length is 14 residues. V was clipped by 2 bases and J by 8 bases; unmatched bases: 9.

In its sample, this clonotype was seen many times. The CDR3 sequence is CASSQLVFSGNEQFF. In DNA, the CDR3 is TGCGCCAGCAGCCAATTGGTTTTTAGCGGCAATGAGCAGTTCTTC. The chain is built from TRBV4-1 and TRBJ2-1; TRBD2 might be the D (6 bases). Germline V gene lookup returns CDR1 MGHRA and CDR2 YSYEKL. The CDR3 totals 15 residues. Trimming cost V 2 bases and J 6 bases, with 14 bases left between them.